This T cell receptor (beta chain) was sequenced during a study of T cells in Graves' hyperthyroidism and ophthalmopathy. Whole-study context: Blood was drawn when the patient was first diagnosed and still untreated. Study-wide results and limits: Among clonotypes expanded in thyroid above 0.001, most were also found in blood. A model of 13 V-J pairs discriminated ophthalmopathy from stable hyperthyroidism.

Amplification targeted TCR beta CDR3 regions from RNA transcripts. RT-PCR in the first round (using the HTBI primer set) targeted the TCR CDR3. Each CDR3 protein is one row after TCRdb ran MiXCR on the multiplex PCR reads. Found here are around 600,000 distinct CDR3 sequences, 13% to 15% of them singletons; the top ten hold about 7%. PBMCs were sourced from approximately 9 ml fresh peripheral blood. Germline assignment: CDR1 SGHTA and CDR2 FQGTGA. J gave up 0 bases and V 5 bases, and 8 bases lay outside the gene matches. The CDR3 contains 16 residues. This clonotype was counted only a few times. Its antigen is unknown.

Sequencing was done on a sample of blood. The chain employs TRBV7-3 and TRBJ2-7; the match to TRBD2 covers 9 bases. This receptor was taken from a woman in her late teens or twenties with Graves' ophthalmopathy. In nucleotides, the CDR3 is TGTGCCAGCAGCCCGGGTGGGCGGGAGGGCTCCTACGAGCAGTACTTC. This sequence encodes CASSPGGREGSYEQYF.